This is a list of T cell receptor beta chains from one sample in a study of cytomegalovirus exposure and HLA in healthy donors. Assay used: immunoSEQ multiplex PCR; TCRdb lists only in-frame clones, some missing. The top ten hold 1.9% of the sample, which has some 70,000 clones, approximately 82% seen once. The specimen sequenced was PBMCs. All receptors derive from a man aged 18 to 29 in good health and CMV-seronegative. Both conserved end residues are part of each CDR3. Fields, in order: V gene, clone size, J gene, D gene, CDR3 protein, CDR3 DNA. A D gene is named only where the DNA matches it firmly. Where a row states a size, it is once, few, many or the class of an expanded clone; other rows omit it.

TRBV27	once	TRBJ1-5	NA	CASSSAKQGWRNQPQHF	TGTGCCAGCAGTTCGGCTAAACAGGGTTGGCGCAATCAGCCCCAGCATTTT
TRBV4-1	NA	TRBJ2-7	TRBD1	CASSHEGQPSYEQYF	TGCGCCAGCAGCCATGAGGGACAGCCCTCCTACGAGCAGTACTTC
TRBV5-4	NA	TRBJ2-7	NA	CASSFLGSSYEQYF	TGTGCCAGCAGCTTCCTCGGGAGCTCCTACGAGCAGTACTTC
TRBV5-6	once	TRBJ2-5	NA	CASSLTGGLTQYF	TGTGCCAGCAGCTTGACCGGCGGGTTGACCCAGTACTTC
TRBV30	NA	TRBJ2-6	TRBD1	CAWRHLAGGHSGANVLIF	TGTGCCTGGAGACACTTGGCAGGGGGACACTCTGGGGCCAACGTCCTGATTTTC
TRBV27	NA	TRBJ2-7	TRBD2	CASSFGLANEQYF	TGTGCCAGCAGTTTCGGACTAGCGAACGAGCAGTACTTC
TRBV5-5	NA	TRBJ1-5	TRBD1	CASSLGLSGQGGAQPQHF	TGTGCCAGCAGCTTGGGTTTGTCCGGACAGGGGGGAGCGCAGCCCCAGCATTTT
TRBV7-9	NA	TRBJ1-6	NA	CASSRNSGVYNSPLHF	TGTGCCAGCAGCCGAAACTCAGGGGTCTATAATTCACCCCTCCACTTT
TRBV7-9	once	TRBJ2-1	NA	CASSLWASADNEQFF	TGTGCCAGCAGCTTATGGGCTTCAGCGGACAATGAGCAGTTCTTC
TRBV5-3	NA	TRBJ2-1	NA	CARSLAVAEQFF	TGTGCCAGAAGCTTGGCCGTGGCTGAGCAGTTCTTC
TRBV28	once	TRBJ2-7	TRBD2	CASQTGPSGRIGYEQYF	TGTGCCAGTCAAACAGGGCCTAGCGGGAGAATTGGCTACGAGCAGTACTTC
TRBV19	NA	TRBJ1-2	NA	CASSISVYGYTF	TGTGCCAGTAGTATCAGCGTCTATGGCTACACCTTC
TRBV16	many	TRBJ2-7	NA	CASSPRDEQYF	TGTGCCAGCAGCCCTCGGGACGAGCAGTACTTC
TRBV5-1	few	TRBJ2-3	NA	CASSSSLASPTDTQYF	TGCGCCAGCAGCTCGAGTCTAGCTTCCCCCACAGATACGCAGTATTTT
TRBV6-4	NA	TRBJ2-7	NA	CASSELDGASRGCEQYF	TGTGCCAGCAGTGAATTGGACGGAGCAAGTCGGGGGTGCGAGCAGTACTTC
TRBV6-5	NA	TRBJ1-2	NA	CASSYSEQGADGYTF	TGTGCCAGCAGTTACTCTGAACAGGGCGCGGATGGCTACACCTTC
TRBV27	NA	TRBJ1-1	NA	CASSLGAGLNTEAFF	TGTGCCAGCAGTTTAGGGGCAGGACTGAACACTGAAGCTTTCTTT
TRBV5-1	NA	TRBJ2-7	TRBD1	CASSLTGGAVGSYGQYF	TGCGCCAGCAGCTTGACAGGGGGCGCGGTTGGGAGCTACGGGCAGTACTTC
TRBV5-1	NA	TRBJ2-2	NA	CASSLVVALDKTNTGELFF	TGCGCCAGCAGCTTGGTCGTGGCGCTCGACAAGACGAACACCGGGGAGCTGTTTTTT
TRBV27	NA	TRBJ2-7	TRBD2	CASSTGLAGDYEQYF	TGTGCCAGCAGCACGGGACTAGCGGGAGACTACGAGCAGTACTTC
TRBV28	few	TRBJ2-7	TRBD2	CASSLGTSNEQYF	TGTGCCAGCAGTCTAGGGACTAGTAACGAGCAGTACTTC
TRBV7-9	NA	TRBJ2-1	TRBD1	CASSARGQGAPNNEQFF	TGTGCCAGCAGCGCCAGGGGACAGGGGGCTCCCAACAATGAGCAGTTCTTC
TRBV5-1	few	TRBJ2-1	NA	CASSLGQYYNEQFF	TGCGCCAGCAGCCTAGGACAGTATTACAATGAGCAGTTCTTC
TRBV9	NA	TRBJ2-2	TRBD2	CASSAGLAGGPVTGELFF	TGTGCCAGCAGCGCCGGACTAGCGGGAGGGCCAGTCACCGGGGAGCTGTTTTTT
TRBV4-1	NA	TRBJ1-2	TRBD1	CASSQGGQGTGYTF	TGCGCCAGCAGCCAAGGAGGACAGGGGACTGGCTACACCTTC
TRBV4-1	NA	TRBJ2-1	TRBD2	CASSQAILAGGGEQFF	TGCGCCAGCAGCCAAGCGATACTAGCGGGGGGAGGTGAGCAGTTCTTC
TRBV19	NA	TRBJ1-1	NA	CASSIVETEAFF	TGTGCCAGTAGTATAGTCGAGACTGAAGCTTTCTTT
TRBV10-2	NA	TRBJ1-5	NA	CASSGQGGQPQHF	TGCGCCAGCAGTGGTCAGGGAGGTCAGCCCCAGCATTTT
TRBV10-1	NA	TRBJ2-1	TRBD2	CASSDGLAGVFHEQFF	TGCGCCAGCAGTGACGGACTAGCGGGGGTGTTCCATGAGCAGTTCTTC